This T cell receptor (beta chain) was observed in a study of blood T cells in healthy people across ages. Together with a sample-barcoded 5' primer, a J-beta primer mix was included in a second PCR lasting about 7 to 11 cycles. One entry per CDR3 protein results from TCRdb running MiXCR on the 5' RACE reads. This table holds about 1.6 million distinct CDR3 sequences, roughly 32% found once. This clonotype was observed at least ten times. The ends lost 5 bases at V and 4 bases at J; junction bases unmatched: 6. Germline V gene lookup returns CDR1 SGHTA and CDR2 FQGNSA. The CDR3 runs to 14 residues. The sequence was collected from a woman aged 30 to 39 in good health. The chain has TRBV7-2 and TRBJ2-3; TRBD1 matches 7 bases. The specimen was blood. This CDR3 reads CASSTGQAADTQYF. In DNA form, the CDR3 reads TGTGCCAGCAGCACTGGACAGGCGGCAGATACGCAGTATTTT.